The 26 T cell receptor beta chains given below trace back to one sample, sequenced in a study of blood T cells in healthy people across ages. Together with a sample-barcoded 5' primer, a J-beta primer mix was included in a second PCR lasting about 7 to 11 cycles. TCRdb re-derived calls from the 5' RACE reads in MiXCR, one entry per CDR3 protein. Of about 500,000 distinct CDR3 sequences in the sample, around 24% are singletons; the top ten hold under 9%. This sample was also put to use in a study of T cells of mothers and their children.

Sequencing used blood. These receptors came from a boy between 10 and 17 years old in good health.

This clonotype was found a few times. The V call is TRBV6-2 or TRBV6-3, the J call TRBJ2-1; TRBD1 matches at 8 bases. V gave up 5 bases and J gave up 7 bases; unmatched junction bases: 10. This CDR3 has 15 residues. Germline values: CDR1 MNHEY, CDR2 SVGEGT. The CDR3 DNA reads as TGTGCCAGCAGTCGCTGGACAGGGTACGAGAATGAGCAGTTCTTC. It translates to CASSRWTGYENEQFF.

This clonotype was recorded a few times. The chain has TRBV28 and TRBJ2-2, with D possibly matching TRBD2 (7 bases). Germline V lookup: CDR1 MDHEN, CDR2 SYDVKM. Trimming removed 8 bases at V and 7 bases at J, with 17 bases between. This CDR3 region has 14 residues. This CDR3 reads CASGPTRGLGELFF. DNA for the CDR3: TGTGCCAGCGGACCCACGCGGGGGCTCGGGGAGCTGTTTTTT.

This sequence joins TRBV4-3 and TRBJ1-6; no clear D gene. Germline CDR1 and CDR2: LGHNA and YSLEER. The CDR3 has 15 residues. Trimming pared 0 bases from V and 4 bases from J, leaving 7 bases between. The CDR3 loop is CASSQDTDYNSPLHF. The CDR3 region has the DNA TGCGCCAGCAGCCAAGATACAGATTATAATTCACCCCTCCACTTT.

In this sample, this clonotype turned up a few times. The rearrangement joins TRBV6-5 to TRBJ2-1, with D perhaps matching TRBD1 (5 bases). The CDR3 extends over 13 amino acids. V was clipped by 7 bases and J by 9 bases, with 16 bases between them. Germline V gives CDR1 MNHEY, CDR2 SVGAGI. As DNA, the CDR3 is TGTGCCAGCATAGCAGGGTATAGGGGTGAGCAGTTCTTC. Amino acid sequence: CASIAGYRGEQFF.

V and J are TRBV7-2 and TRBJ2-7, with TRBD2 matching over 13 bases. Germline CDR1 SGHTA, CDR2 FQGNSA. This CDR3 has 18 amino acids. V lost 4 bases and J lost 4; bases outside the gene matches: 13. CDR3 protein: CASSSQIRGLAGSYEQYF. Written as DNA, the CDR3 is TGTGCCAGCAGCTCCCAAATCCGGGGACTAGCGGGATCTTACGAGCAGTACTTC. Together with reference TRBV7-2 and TRBJ2-7, the CDR3 gives the full variable domain: GAGVSQSPSNKVTEKGKDVELRCDPISGHTALYWYRQSLGQGLEFLIYFQGNSAPDKSGLPSDRFSAERTGGSVSTLTIQRTQQEDSAVYLCASSSQIRGLAGSYEQYFGPGTRLTVT.

This clonotype has more than one count but fewer than ten. The V gene is TRBV28, the J gene TRBJ2-7; D not resolved. The germline V gene has CDR1 MDHEN and CDR2 SYDVKM. This CDR3 is built from 11 residues. V was trimmed by 6 bases and J by 7 bases, leaving 10 bases between them. CDR3 in amino acids: CASRGLGEQYF. CDR3 DNA: TGTGCCAGCAGGGGGTTGGGGGAGCAGTACTTC.

The chain employs TRBV5-1 and TRBJ1-3; D is ambiguous. Germline loops: CDR1 SGHRS, CDR2 YFSETQ. The CDR3 runs to 14 residues. V was cut by 7 bases and J by 0 bases, with 11 bases left in between. In DNA, the CDR3 is TGCGCCAGCGCCTGGACCAACTCTGGAAACACCATATATTTT. It translates to CASAWTNSGNTIYF.

This rearrangement joins TRBV27 to TRBJ1-1; D not resolved. V was trimmed by 0 bases and J by 0 bases, leaving 8 bases between them. Germline CDR1 MNHEY, CDR2 SMNVEV (reference sequence). This CDR3 region has 15 residues. CDR3 amino acids: CASSLSLAMNTEAFF. The CDR3 coding sequence is TGTGCCAGCAGTTTATCGTTAGCCATGAACACTGAAGCTTTCTTT.

This clonotype has only a few counts. The V and J genes are TRBV20-1 and TRBJ2-7; 9 bases align to TRBD1. Germline V gene sequence: CDR1 DFQATT, CDR2 SNEGSKA (reference sequence). CDR3 length equals 13 residues. With 7 bases clipped from V and 3 bases from J, the junction kept 7 bases outside the gene matches. The CDR3 region has the DNA TGCAGTGTCGGGGGGACAGGGCTCTACGAGCAGTACTTC. Its protein is CSVGGTGLYEQYF.

The chain recombines TRBV20-1 with TRBJ2-5; tentatively, D is TRBD1 (5 bases). TRBJ2-7 explains the end of the DNA better; the J call may be wrong. Per the germline V gene, CDR1 is DFQATT and CDR2 is SNEGSKA (reference sequence). The CDR3 runs to 13 residues. CDR3: CSASREPGYEQYF. Here the CDR3 DNA reads TGCAGTGCTAGCAGGGAACCGGGCTACGAGCAGTACTTC.

The sample holds a few counts of this clonotype. The genes are TRBV5-1 and TRBJ2-5; D is uncertain. The DNA end lines up better with TRBJ2-1; the J call may be wrong. This CDR3 contains 14 residues. The germline V gene encodes CDR1 SGHRS and CDR2 YFSETQ. The CDR3 sequence is CASSLGNSENEQFF. CDR3 bases: TGCGCCAGCAGCTTGGGGAACAGTGAGAATGAGCAGTTCTTC.

The table lists this clonotype with a few counts. The chain carries TRBV29-1 and TRBJ1-4; possibly TRBD1 for D (5 bases). V lost 6 bases and J lost 5, with 13 bases in between. The CDR3 runs to 13 residues. Germline CDR1 reads SQVTM; CDR2 reads ANQGSEA. Here the CDR3 DNA reads TGCAGCGTCGCCGGGACGCTAAATGAAAAACTGTTTTTT. Amino acids: CSVAGTLNEKLFF. The full variable domain, with the rest looked up from reference TRBV29-1 and TRBJ1-4, is SAVISQKPSRDICQRGTSLTIQCQVDSQVTMMFWYRQQPGQSLTLIATANQGSEATYESGFVIDKFPISRPNLTFSTLTVSNMSPEDSSIYLCSVAGTLNEKLFFGSGTQLSVL.

This clonotype was counted a few times. The rearrangement uses TRBV7-8 and TRBJ2-1; 11 bases match TRBD2. Per the germline V gene, CDR1 is SGHVS and CDR2 is FQNEAQ. V lost 7 bases and J lost 1; bases outside the gene matches: 6. This CDR3 is built from 16 residues. CDR3 in amino acids: CASIGLAGGSYNEQFF. CDR3 coding DNA: TGTGCCAGCATCGGGCTAGCGGGAGGATCCTACAATGAGCAGTTCTTC.

The CDR3 protein is CATSIDRTYEQYF. The CDR3 nucleotides read TGTGCCACCAGCATCGACCGAACCTACGAGCAGTACTTC. V and J are TRBV15 and TRBJ2-7, with D unclear. The ends were cut back, 4 bases at V and 2 bases at J, with 9 bases in the middle. Looked up from germline, CDR1 is LNHNV and CDR2 is YYDKDF (reference sequence). This CDR3 region has 13 residues.

This clonotype was seen more than once but under ten times. This rearrangement joins TRBV7-9 to TRBJ1-5; no definite D call. The CDR3 is 12 residues long. V dropped 5 bases and J dropped 2 bases, with 4 bases sitting between them. Per the germline V gene, CDR1 is SEHNR and CDR2 is FQNEAQ (reference sequence). The CDR3 loop reads CASSRGNQPQHF. Written as DNA, the CDR3 is TGTGCCAGCAGCCGAGGCAATCAGCCCCAGCATTTT.

A few counts support this clonotype. The chain uses TRBV7-2 and TRBJ2-3; D is possibly TRBD1 or TRBD2 (7 bases each). This CDR3 contains 17 residues. Germline assignment: CDR1 SGHTA and CDR2 FQGNSA. Trimming took off 2 bases at V and 5 bases at J, with 20 bases between the two ends. The CDR3 loop reads CASSLFGGGGSEDTQYF. The CDR3 coding sequence is TGTGCCAGCAGCTTATTTGGGGGAGGGGGCAGTGAAGATACGCAGTATTTT.

V and J are TRBV3-1 and TRBJ1-2; 8 bases match TRBD1. The CDR3 has 15 residues. V shed 3 bases and J 2 bases; nucleotides not matched to a gene: 5. Germline lookup yields CDR1 LGHDT and CDR2 YNNKEL (reference sequence). The CDR3, as DNA: TGTGCCAGCAGCCAGCCGGGACAGGCAAACTATGGCTACACCTTC. It codes for CASSQPGQANYGYTF. Using reference TRBV3-1 and TRBJ1-2 for the parts outside the CDR3, the full variable domain is DTAVSQTPKYLVTQMGNDKSIKCEQNLGHDTMYWYKQDSKKFLKIMFSYNNKELIINETVPNRFSPKSPDKAHLNLHINSLELGDSAVYFCASSQPGQANYGYTFGSGTRLTVV.

This clonotype was detected many times. This rearrangement joins TRBV4-3 to TRBJ2-6; D ambiguous. The CDR3 length is 15 residues. The germline CDR1 and CDR2 sequences are LGHNA and YSLEER. The ends were cut back, 0 bases at V and 4 bases at J, with 7 bases in the middle. The CDR3 reads CASSQEGDGANVLTF. The CDR3 DNA reads as TGCGCCAGCAGCCAAGAAGGCGACGGGGCCAACGTCCTGACTTTC.

In this sample, this clonotype turned up a few times. This chain links TRBV5-5 with TRBJ2-3; possible D gene TRBD1, 6 bases. The CDR3 sequence is 16 residues long. Trimming pared 0 bases from V and 1 base from J, leaving 12 bases between. Germline V gene sequence: CDR1 SGHKS, CDR2 YYEKEE (reference sequence). CDR3 loop: CASSLAQGYGTDTQYF. The DNA of the CDR3 is TGTGCCAGCAGCTTGGCCCAGGGGTACGGCACAGATACGCAGTATTTT.

The rearrangement links TRBV18 to TRBJ2-1; a possible D gene is TRBD2 (7 bases). Germline lookup yields CDR1 KGHSH and CDR2 LQKENI. The CDR3 is 15 residues long. V was cut by 3 bases and J by 3 bases, with 12 bases left in between. CDR3 DNA sequence: TGTGCCAGCTCACCGACGGGGGGCCACTACAATGAGCAGTTCTTC. It translates to CASSPTGGHYNEQFF.

In this sample, this clonotype turned up a few times. The genes are TRBV5-6 and TRBJ2-4; a possible D gene is TRBD1 (5 bases). CDR3 length equals 13 residues. Germline CDR1 reads SGHDT; CDR2 reads YYEEEE. V was shortened by 4 bases and J by 6 bases, with 11 bases between the two germline ends. The CDR3 DNA reads TGTGCCAGCAGCGGACCTGACAGAAACATTCAGTACTTC. This translates into CASSGPDRNIQYF. The variable domain in full, completed from reference TRBV5-6 and TRBJ2-4, reads DAGVTQSPTHLIKTRGQQVTLRCSPKSGHDTVSWYQQALGQGPQFIFQYYEEEERQRGNFPDRFSGHQFPNYSSELNVNALLLGDSALYLCASSGPDRNIQYFGAGTRLSVL.

This clonotype was seen a handful of times. This chain uses TRBV7-3 with TRBJ2-1; 7 nucleotides agree with TRBD1. V was pared by 5 bases and J by 4 bases, with 5 bases of the junction left unmatched. Germline V gene lookup returns CDR1 SGHTA and CDR2 FQGTGA. CDR3 length equals 14 residues. CDR3 sequence: CASSPRDSYNEQFF. Here the CDR3 DNA reads TGTGCCAGCAGCCCCCGGGACAGTTACAATGAGCAGTTCTTC.

The gene calls are TRBV5-1 and TRBJ1-5; 8 nucleotides align to TRBD1. The ends lost 4 bases at V and 2 bases at J; junction bases unmatched: 5. CDR1 SGHRS and CDR2 YFSETQ come from the germline V gene. The CDR3 consists of 15 residues. CDR3 coding DNA: TGCGCCAGCAGCCCAGGGACAGGAGGCAATCAGCCCCAGCATTTT. Translating gives CASSPGTGGNQPQHF.

This chain joins TRBV20-1 and TRBJ2-5; D possibly matches TRBD1 or TRBD2 (5 bases each). V lost 0 bases, J lost 13 bases, and 12 bases lay in between. The CDR3 runs 11 residues. Germline CDR1 and CDR2: DFQATT and SNEGSKA (reference sequence). CDR3 loop: CSARDSGLLYF. In DNA, the CDR3 is TGCAGTGCTAGAGATTCGGGGCTCTTGTACTTC.

The CDR3 bases are TGTGCCAGCAGCCCGGGACGGATCTCTGGGGCCAACGTCCTGACTTTC. It is translated as CASSPGRISGANVLTF. This sequence joins TRBV7-3 and TRBJ2-6; D tentatively fits TRBD1 or TRBD2 (5 bases each). This CDR3 has 16 amino acids. Germline V CDR1 and CDR2: SGHTA, FQGTGA. V was cut by 5 bases and J by 0 bases, with 11 bases left in between.

This rearrangement joins TRBV4-1 to TRBJ2-5; the match to TRBD2 covers 7 bases. The germline V gene has CDR1 MGHRA and CDR2 YSYEKL. V was pared by 0 bases and J by 4 bases, with 5 bases of the junction left unmatched. This CDR3 has 15 amino acids. CDR3 DNA: TGCGCCAGCAGCCAAGAGCGGACTAGACGAGAGACCCAGTACTTC. This sequence encodes CASSQERTRRETQYF.